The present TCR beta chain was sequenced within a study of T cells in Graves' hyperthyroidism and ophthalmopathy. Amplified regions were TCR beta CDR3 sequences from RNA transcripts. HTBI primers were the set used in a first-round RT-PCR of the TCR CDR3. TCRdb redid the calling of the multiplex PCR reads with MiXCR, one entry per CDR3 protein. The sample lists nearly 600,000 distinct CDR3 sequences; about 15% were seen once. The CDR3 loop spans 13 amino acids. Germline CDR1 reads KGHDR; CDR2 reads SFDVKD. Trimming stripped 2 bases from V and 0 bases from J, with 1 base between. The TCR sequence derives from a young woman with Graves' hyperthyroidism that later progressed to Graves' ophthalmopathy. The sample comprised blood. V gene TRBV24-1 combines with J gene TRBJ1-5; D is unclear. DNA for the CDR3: TGTGCCACCAGTGATTATAGCAATCAGCCCCAGCATTTT. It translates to CATSDYSNQPQHF.